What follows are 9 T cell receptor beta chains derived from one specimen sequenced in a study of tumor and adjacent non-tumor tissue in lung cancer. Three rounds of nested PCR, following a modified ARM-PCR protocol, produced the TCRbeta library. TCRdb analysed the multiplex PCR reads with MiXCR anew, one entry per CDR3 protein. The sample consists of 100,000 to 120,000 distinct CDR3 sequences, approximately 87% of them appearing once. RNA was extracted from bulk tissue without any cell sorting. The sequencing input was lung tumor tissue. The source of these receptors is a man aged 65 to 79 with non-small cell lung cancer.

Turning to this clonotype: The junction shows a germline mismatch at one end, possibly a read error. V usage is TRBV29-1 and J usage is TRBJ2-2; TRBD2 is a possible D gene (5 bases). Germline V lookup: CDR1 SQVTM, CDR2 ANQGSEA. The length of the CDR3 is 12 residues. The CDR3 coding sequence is TGCATCGTTCTGGGGAACACCGGGAAGCTGTTTTTT. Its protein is CIVLGNTGKLFF.

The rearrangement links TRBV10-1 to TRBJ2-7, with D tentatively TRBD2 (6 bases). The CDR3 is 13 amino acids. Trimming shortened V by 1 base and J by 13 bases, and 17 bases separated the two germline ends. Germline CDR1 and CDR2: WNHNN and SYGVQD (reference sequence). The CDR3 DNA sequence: TGCGCCAGCAGTGAGTGGGGGGTCTACGATCAATACTTC. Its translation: CASSEWGVYDQYF.

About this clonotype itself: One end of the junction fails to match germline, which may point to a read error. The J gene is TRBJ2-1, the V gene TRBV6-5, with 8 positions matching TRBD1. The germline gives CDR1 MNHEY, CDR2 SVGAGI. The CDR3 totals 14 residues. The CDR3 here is CATVFGTGGNERFF. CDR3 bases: TGTGCCACCGTGTTCGGGACAGGTGGGAATGAGCGGTTCTTC.

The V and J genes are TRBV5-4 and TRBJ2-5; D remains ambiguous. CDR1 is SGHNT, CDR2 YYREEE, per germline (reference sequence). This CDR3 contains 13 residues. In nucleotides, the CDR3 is TGTGCTAGGAGCAGGATAGCTCAAGAGACCCAGTACTTC. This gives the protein CARSRIAQETQYF.

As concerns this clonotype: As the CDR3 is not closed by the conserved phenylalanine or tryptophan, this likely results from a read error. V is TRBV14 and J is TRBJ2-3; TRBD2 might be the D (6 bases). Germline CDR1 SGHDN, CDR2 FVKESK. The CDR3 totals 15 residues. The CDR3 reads CASTRDSDATVTQYL. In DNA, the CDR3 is TGTGCCAGCACCCGGGACTCCGATGCTACAGTTACGCAGTATCTT.

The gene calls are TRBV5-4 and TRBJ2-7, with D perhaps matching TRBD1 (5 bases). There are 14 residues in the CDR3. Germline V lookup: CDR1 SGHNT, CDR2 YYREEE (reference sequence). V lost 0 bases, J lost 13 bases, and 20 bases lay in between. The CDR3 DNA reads TGTGCCAGCAGCTTGGCCGGACAAGTCTACGGGCAATACTTC. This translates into CASSLAGQVYGQYF. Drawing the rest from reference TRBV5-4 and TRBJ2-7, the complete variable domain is ETGVTQSPTHLIKTRGQQVTLRCSSQSGHNTVSWYQQALGQGPQFIFQYYREEENGRGNFPPRFSGLQFPNYSSELNVNALELDDSALYLCASSLAGQVYGQYFGPGTRLTVT.

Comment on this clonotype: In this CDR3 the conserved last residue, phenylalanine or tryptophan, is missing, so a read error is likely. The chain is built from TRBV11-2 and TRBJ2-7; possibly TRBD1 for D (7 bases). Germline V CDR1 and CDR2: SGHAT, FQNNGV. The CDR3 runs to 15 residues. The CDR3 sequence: CASSLDQGGMYDQYL. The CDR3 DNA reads TGTGCCAGCAGCTTAGACCAGGGGGGCATGTACGATCAGTACTTA.

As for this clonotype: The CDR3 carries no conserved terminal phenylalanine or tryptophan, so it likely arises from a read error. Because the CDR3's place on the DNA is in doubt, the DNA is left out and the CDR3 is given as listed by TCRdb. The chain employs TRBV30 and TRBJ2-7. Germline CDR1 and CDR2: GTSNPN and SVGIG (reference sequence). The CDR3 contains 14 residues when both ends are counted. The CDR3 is CAWSSGDFTYEQCL.

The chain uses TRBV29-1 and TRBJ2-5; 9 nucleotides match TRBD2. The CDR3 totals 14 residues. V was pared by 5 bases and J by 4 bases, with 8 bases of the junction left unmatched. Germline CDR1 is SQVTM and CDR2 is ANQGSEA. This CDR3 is CSVRGLALGETQYF. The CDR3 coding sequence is TGCAGCGTTCGTGGACTAGCGCTGGGAGAGACCCAGTACTTC.